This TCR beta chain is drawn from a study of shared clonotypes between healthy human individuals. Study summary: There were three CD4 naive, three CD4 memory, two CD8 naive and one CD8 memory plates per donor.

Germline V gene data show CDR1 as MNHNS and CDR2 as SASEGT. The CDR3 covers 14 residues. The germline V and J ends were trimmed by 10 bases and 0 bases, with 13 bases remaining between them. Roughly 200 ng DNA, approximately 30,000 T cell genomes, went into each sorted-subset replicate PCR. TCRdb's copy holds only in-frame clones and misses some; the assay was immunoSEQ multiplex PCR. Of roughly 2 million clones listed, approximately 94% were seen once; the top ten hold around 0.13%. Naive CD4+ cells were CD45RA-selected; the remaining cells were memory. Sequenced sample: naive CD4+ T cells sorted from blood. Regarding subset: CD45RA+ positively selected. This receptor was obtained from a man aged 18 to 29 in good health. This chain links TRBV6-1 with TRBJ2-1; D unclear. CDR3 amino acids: CATLIGSSYNEQFF. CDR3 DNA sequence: TGTGCCACCCTGATTGGTAGCTCCTACAATGAGCAGTTCTTC.